This TCR beta chain was retrieved from a study of regulatory T cells. Study-wide findings and caveats: Patient CD8+ T cells trended toward lower Shannon entropy than controls. In patients, unique TRB V-J pairs were restricted and V/J usage skewed, especially in Tregs.

A couple of CD3G-deficient patients had more severe autoimmunity; all had some. At testing, patients were 2 to 39 years old, with reduced naive and increased memory T-cell proportions. Primers: 52 TRBV forward and 13 TRBJ reverse. The repertoire was sequenced with immunoSEQ multiplex PCR; TCRdb's copy has only in-frame clones and lacks some. The sample has some 9,100 clones, nearly 85% seen once; the top ten hold 10% to 13%. CDR3 size: 14 residues. Trimming left V 5 bases short and J 6 bases short, with 16 bases between. The germline CDR1 and CDR2 sequences are MGHDK and SYGVNS. As concerns this clone: Its antigen is as yet unknown.

The clonotype was recovered from a person aged 18 to 30 with CD3G deficiency. The sample comprised CD8+ T cells sorted from blood. The chain recombines TRBV25-1 with TRBJ2-5; possible D gene TRBD2, 6 bases. CDR3 protein: CASSPASGQKTQYF. CDR3 nucleotide sequence: TGTGCCAGCAGTCCAGCGAGCGGGCAGAAGACCCAGTACTTC.